The 30 T cell receptor beta chains reported below all come from one sample, sequenced in a study of cytomegalovirus exposure and HLA in healthy donors. PCR was performed using 60 Vbeta and 13 Jbeta primers. Measured with immunoSEQ multiplex PCR; TCRdb has only the in-frame clones, and not every one. This table holds 150,000 to 200,000 clones, approximately 82% found once. The sample taken for sequencing was PBMCs. These receptors all come from a woman between 18 and 30 years old in good health and CMV-seropositive.

This chain uses TRBV6-1 with TRBJ1-6, with TRBD1 identical over 8 bases. This CDR3 is 15 amino acids long. Germline CDR1 MNHNS, CDR2 SASEGT. The trim removed 2 bases at V and 10 bases at J, leaving 7 bases unmatched. The chain's CDR3 is CASSELTGVESPLHF. The DNA of the CDR3 is TGTGCCAGCAGTGAATTGACAGGGGTAGAATCACCCCTCCACTTT.

This chain connects TRBV4-1 to TRBJ2-5; 8 nucleotides agree with TRBD2. The CDR3 covers 15 residues. The germline CDR1 and CDR2 sequences are MGHRA and YSYEKL. The junction had 5 bases not matched to a gene; V was cut back by 4 bases and J by 1 base. The CDR3 sequence is CASSRGLAIQETQYF. As DNA, the CDR3 is TGCGCCAGCAGCCGAGGACTAGCCATCCAAGAGACCCAGTACTTC.

The V gene is TRBV18, the J gene TRBJ1-2, with no clear D. V was clipped by 0 bases and J by 5 bases, with 10 bases between them. CDR1 is KGHSH, CDR2 LQKENI, per germline. This CDR3 is built from 14 residues. The CDR3 loop reads CASSPPAQTYGYTF. CDR3 DNA: TGTGCCAGCTCACCACCGGCGCAGACTTATGGCTACACCTTC. Combining the CDR3 with reference TRBV18 and TRBJ1-2 gives the whole variable domain NAGVMQNPRHLVRRRGQEARLRCSPMKGHSHVYWYRQLPEEGLKFMVYLQKENIIDESGMPKERFSAEFPKEGPSILRIQQVVRGDSAAYFCASSPPAQTYGYTFGSGTRLTVV.

V is TRBV11-1 and J is TRBJ2-7; 9 bases are shared with TRBD1. Per germline, CDR1 SGHAT and CDR2 FQDESV (reference sequence). The V gene end was trimmed by 2 bases and the J gene end by 4 bases; junction bases not matched to a gene: 6. CDR3 size: 15 residues. The CDR3 loop is CASSLNTGGVYEQYV. The DNA of the CDR3 is TGTGCCAGCAGCTTAAACACAGGGGGCGTTTACGAGCAGTACGTC.

This clone appeared a single time. The chain joins TRBV5-1 to TRBJ2-7; 12 bases fit TRBD2. Germline CDR1 is SGHRS and CDR2 is YFSETQ. Unmatched junction bases numbered 9, after V lost 2 bases and J lost 3 bases. The CDR3 covers 17 residues. The CDR3 sequence: CASSLGTVTSGGYEQYF. The CDR3 nucleotides read TGCGCCAGCAGCTTAGGGACAGTGACTAGCGGGGGCTACGAGCAGTACTTC.

The J gene is TRBJ1-2, the V gene TRBV7-9; the D is unclear. V was cut by 5 bases and J by 8 bases, with 12 bases left in between. Germline V gene sequence: CDR1 SEHNR, CDR2 FQNEAQ (reference sequence). The CDR3 is 12 residues long. The CDR3 protein is CASSQAEFGYTF. CDR3 nucleotide sequence: TGTGCCAGCAGCCAGGCAGAATTCGGCTACACCTTC.

The chain recombines TRBV4-1 with TRBJ1-5, with a weak D call TRBD1 (6 bases). The CDR3 has 17 amino acids. V was cut by 1 base and J by 1 base, with 14 bases left in between. CDR1 MGHRA and CDR2 YSYEKL come from the germline V gene. The CDR3 is CASSQAVRGTSNQPQHF. CDR3 DNA sequence: TGCGCCAGCAGCCAAGCCGTGAGGGGGACCAGCAATCAGCCCCAGCATTTT.

This clone was seen a handful of times. The chain is built from TRBV30 and TRBJ2-3; D is perhaps TRBD1 (5 bases). Trimming shortened V by 8 bases and J by 1 base, and 7 bases separated the two germline ends. CDR3 length: 11 residues. Germline V gene data show CDR1 as GTSNPN and CDR2 as SVGIG (reference sequence). Written as DNA, the CDR3 is TGTGCCAAACAGGGCACAGATACGCAGTATTTT. Its translation: CAKQGTDTQYF.

The DNA of the CDR3 is TGCAGCGTGAACAGCGGGGGCGTCCCAGATACGCAGTATTTT. Translating it yields CSVNSGGVPDTQYF. V and J are TRBV29-1 and TRBJ2-3, with 8 positions matching TRBD2. V gave up 6 bases and J gave up 4 bases; unmatched junction bases: 9. Germline CDR1 SQVTM, CDR2 ANQGSEA. CDR3 length equals 14 residues.

This chain joins TRBV10-3 and TRBJ1-6; weak D call: TRBD1 (6 bases). This CDR3 contains 17 residues. Germline CDR1 is ENHRY and CDR2 is SYGVKD. Trimming removed 10 bases at V and 1 base at J, with 20 bases between. The CDR3 spells CANGIAGEQSYNSPLHF. Written as DNA, the CDR3 is TGTGCCAATGGAATAGCAGGGGAGCAATCCTATAATTCACCCCTCCACTTT.

This clone occurred a few times. The chain carries TRBV11-2 and TRBJ2-5, with a tentative D call TRBD2 (6 bases). With 1 base removed from V and 5 bases from J, the gap between germline ends came to 17 bases. CDR1 is SGHAT and CDR2 is FQNNGV in the germline V gene. The CDR3 spans 16 residues. In DNA, the CDR3 is TGTGCCAGCAGCTTAGTAGGAGGGCATTCAATGGAGACCCAGTACTTC. Translating gives CASSLVGGHSMETQYF. The full variable domain, its missing parts supplied by reference TRBV11-2 and TRBJ2-5, is EAGVAQSPRYKIIEKRQSVAFWCNPISGHATLYWYQQILGQGPKLLIQFQNNGVVDDSQLPKDRFSAERLKGVDSTLKIQPAKLEDSAVYLCASSLVGGHSMETQYFGPGTRLLVL.

This clone occurred a few times. The V call is TRBV27, the J call TRBJ2-3, with D possibly matching TRBD2 (6 bases). V was cut by 3 bases and J by 6 bases, with 10 bases left in between. CDR1 MNHEY and CDR2 SMNVEV come from the germline V gene (reference sequence). This CDR3 has 13 residues. The CDR3 spells CASSFARGDTQYF. CDR3 DNA sequence: TGTGCCAGCAGTTTTGCTCGGGGGGATACGCAGTATTTT.

This sequence joins TRBV5-1 and TRBJ1-1; weak D call: TRBD1 (6 bases). This CDR3 has 15 residues. Germline-derived CDR1 and CDR2 are SGHRS and YFSETQ. The V end was cut by 0 bases, the J end by 1 base, with 10 bases between. CDR3 region: CASSLERTANTEAFF. CDR3 bases: TGCGCCAGCAGCTTGGAGAGGACAGCGAACACTGAAGCTTTCTTT.

The V and J genes are TRBV7-2 and TRBJ2-7; D is possibly TRBD1 (6 bases). Germline loops: CDR1 SGHTA, CDR2 FQGNSA. The V and J ends lost 2 bases and 6 bases respectively, with 14 bases between them. CDR3 length: 14 amino acids. CDR3 nucleotide sequence: TGTGCCAGCAGCTTATCCAGGGGTTATTGCGAGCAGTACTTC. It encodes CASSLSRGYCEQYF. The whole variable domain, remainder taken from reference TRBV7-2 and TRBJ2-7, is GAGVSQSPSNKVTEKGKDVELRCDPISGHTALYWYRQSLGQGLEFLIYFQGNSAPDKSGLPSDRFSAERTGGSVSTLTIQRTQQEDSAVYLCASSLSRGYCEQYFGPGTRLTVT.

The chain employs TRBV6-5 and TRBJ2-3, with D tentatively TRBD1 (6 bases). Germline lookup yields CDR1 MNHEY and CDR2 SVGAGI. V was cut by 3 bases and J by 6 bases, with 19 bases left in between. The CDR3 contains 16 residues. The CDR3 reads CASSYRRTAPRDTQYF. The DNA of the CDR3 is TGTGCCAGCAGTTATCGGCGGACAGCCCCCAGGGATACGCAGTATTTT.

Details on this clone: The junction and the germline gene differ at one end; a read error may be behind it. V is TRBV2 and J is TRBJ1-2; maybe TRBD1 (6 bases). CDR3 length equals 16 residues. CDR1 SNHLY and CDR2 FYNNEI come from the germline V gene. The CDR3 here is CAGSELKQGGSYGYTF. CDR3 in DNA: TGTGCCGGCAGTGAACTGAAACAGGGTGGGTCGTATGGCTACACCTTC.

The V call is TRBV15, the J call TRBJ2-7, with TRBD2 as a possible D gene (5 bases). The V and J ends lost 1 base and 6 bases respectively, with 16 bases between them. The germline V gene encodes CDR1 LNHNV and CDR2 YYDKDF (reference sequence). The CDR3 consists of 15 residues. DNA of the CDR3: TGTGCCACCAGCAGAGGGGCGTCTAGCAGAGGCGAGCAGTACGTC. Translated, it gives CATSRGASSRGEQYV.

V usage is TRBV7-9 and J usage is TRBJ2-1; 7 bases fit TRBD2. The trim removed 3 bases at V and 10 bases at J, leaving 12 bases unmatched. Germline lookup yields CDR1 SEHNR and CDR2 FQNEAQ (reference sequence). The CDR3 is 15 residues long. The CDR3 coding sequence is TGTGCCAGCAGCTTTACCCAGGGAGGGAGGGAGGAGCAGTTCTTC. Translation: CASSFTQGGREEQFF.

This clone was detected only a few times. The J gene is TRBJ2-7, the V gene TRBV6-1; perhaps TRBD2 as D (5 bases). With 0 bases removed from V and 3 bases from J, the gap between germline ends came to 12 bases. Looked up from germline, CDR1 is MNHNS and CDR2 is SASEGT. The CDR3 spans 15 residues. CDR3 amino acids: CASSEAGSEGYEQYV. The CDR3, as DNA: TGTGCCAGCAGTGAAGCTGGGAGTGAAGGCTACGAGCAGTACGTC.

The chain couples TRBV5-1 to TRBJ1-6; TRBD1 matches 7 bases. The junction had 3 bases not matched to a gene; V was cut back by 0 bases and J by 6 bases. The CDR3 consists of 15 residues. The V gene's germline CDR1 is SGHRS and CDR2 YFSETQ. Here the CDR3 reads CASSLADRLNSPLHF. The CDR3 nucleotides are TGCGCCAGCAGCTTGGCGGACAGGCTTAATTCACCCCTCCACTTT.

This clone appeared once. V and J are TRBV29-1 and TRBJ2-2, with D uncertain. The germline V and J ends were trimmed by 7 bases and 5 bases, with 11 bases remaining between them. CDR1 is SQVTM and CDR2 is ANQGSEA in the germline V gene. The CDR3 is 12 residues long. CDR3 sequence (DNA): TGCAGCGGGAACGACGGGACCGGGGAGCTGTTTTTT. Encoded protein: CSGNDGTGELFF.

The rearrangement links TRBV19 to TRBJ2-1; 9 bases agree with TRBD1. The V gene's germline CDR1 is LNHDA and CDR2 SQIVND (reference sequence). Trimming took 5 bases from V and 7 from J; bases not matched to a gene: 6. This CDR3 has 14 amino acids. Written as DNA, the CDR3 is TGTGCCAGTAGTCGGACAGGGGTATGGAATGAGCAGTTCTTC. Amino acids: CASSRTGVWNEQFF.

The V call is TRBV5-5, the J call TRBJ2-1, with 12 bases lining up with TRBD2. The CDR3 sequence is 16 residues long. V gave up 0 bases and J gave up 9 bases; unmatched junction bases: 7. Germline CDR1 is SGHKS and CDR2 is YYEKEE (reference sequence). Written as DNA, the CDR3 is TGTGCCAGCAGCTTGGGATCTAGCGGGGGGGCCGGTGAGCAGTTCTTC. Protein: CASSLGSSGGAGEQFF.

This sequence joins TRBV7-9 and TRBJ2-7; weak D call: TRBD1 (7 bases). CDR1 is SEHNR and CDR2 is FQNEAQ in the germline V gene (reference sequence). V was cut by 5 bases and J by 4 bases, with 21 bases left in between. CDR3 length: 16 amino acids. CDR3 bases: TGTGCCAGCAGCCGGATGGGGCAGGGGGGACGATACGAGCAGTACTTC. It codes for CASSRMGQGGRYEQYF.

This chain links TRBV28 with TRBJ2-7, with 9 bases aligning to TRBD1. Trimming cost V 2 bases and J 7 bases; bases outside gene matches: 3. Germline V gene lookup returns CDR1 MDHEN and CDR2 SYDVKM. The CDR3 runs 13 residues. CDR3 in amino acids: CASSLRQGVEQYF. CDR3 nucleotides: TGTGCCAGCAGTTTAAGACAGGGGGTGGAGCAGTACTTC.

This clone occurred a few times. V is TRBV27 and J is TRBJ1-1; tentatively, D is TRBD1 (6 bases). V was trimmed by 5 bases and J by 1 base, leaving 17 bases between them. Germline CDR1 and CDR2: MNHEY and SMNVEV (reference sequence). CDR3 length: 16 amino acids. The CDR3: CASSQYSDSRNTEAFF. DNA for the CDR3: TGTGCCAGCAGTCAATACTCGGACAGCCGGAACACTGAAGCTTTCTTT.

The rearrangement uses TRBV2 and TRBJ1-4, with D hard to call. With 6 bases removed from V and 7 bases from J, the gap between germline ends came to 18 bases. Germline CDR1 reads SNHLY; CDR2 reads FYNNEI. The CDR3 has 15 amino acids. The CDR3 loop reads CASRPLGVEGEKLFF. CDR3 nucleotide sequence: TGTGCCAGCAGGCCTCTCGGGGTAGAGGGTGAAAAACTGTTTTTT.

V usage is TRBV5-4 and J usage is TRBJ1-2; 8 positions agree with TRBD1. CDR3 length: 13 amino acids. J gave up 8 bases and V 2 bases, and 5 bases lay outside the gene matches. Germline V lookup: CDR1 SGHNT, CDR2 YYREEE (reference sequence). The DNA of the CDR3 is TGTGCCAGCAGCTTCGGCAGGGGGCAGGGCTACACCTTC. Its protein product is CASSFGRGQGYTF.

The chain links TRBV6-6 to TRBJ2-1; D may be TRBD1 (6 bases). Looked up from germline, CDR1 is MNHNY and CDR2 is SVGAGI (reference sequence). Trimming left V 0 bases short and J 5 bases short, with 11 bases between. CDR3 length equals 15 residues. The CDR3, as DNA: TGTGCCAGCAGTTACTCGCAGGACAGAGACAATGAGCAGTTCTTC. Translated, it gives CASSYSQDRDNEQFF.

The rearrangement uses TRBV7-8 and TRBJ2-2; 9 bases agree with TRBD2. Looked up from germline, CDR1 is SGHVS and CDR2 is FQNEAQ. Germline trimming cut 5 bases from V and 1 base from J; bases unmatched to any gene: 2. The CDR3 length is 15 residues. The CDR3 is CASSISGGNTGELFF. CDR3 DNA sequence: TGTGCCAGCAGCATTAGCGGGGGGAACACCGGGGAGCTGTTTTTT.